This T cell receptor (beta chain) was captured in a study of spatial heterogeneity in lung cancer. Across the whole study: Alpha-chain detections were consistently fewer than beta-chain detections among the sequences. Study-wide findings and caveats: Ubiquitous expanded tumor TCRs were observed in blood more at resection than follow-up.

Time point here: sample taken at primary tumor resection. Tumor, nontumor lung or frozen PBMC supplied whole RNA that was sequenced unsorted. The donors were 55 to 80 patients with non-small cell lung cancer that was early-stage and untreated. The study tagged each TCR cDNA molecule with a unique molecular identifier. TCRdb reprocessed the 5' RACE reads with MiXCR, giving one entry per CDR3 protein. Among 70,000 to 90,000 distinct CDR3 sequences listed, about an eighth were seen once. This CDR3 has 16 residues. Germline lookup yields CDR1 SGHRS and CDR2 YFSETQ. The junction had 7 bases not matched to a gene; V was cut back by 4 bases and J by 4 bases. As to this clonotype: Its antigen is still unknown.

This clonotype originated in a male donor with early-stage non-small cell lung cancer. V usage is TRBV5-1 and J usage is TRBJ2-1; 11 bases are shared with TRBD2. This specimen consisted of PBMCs, obtained at surgery. The CDR3 sequence: CASSVTTSGTYNEQFF. The CDR3 DNA sequence: TGCGCCAGCAGCGTAACGACTAGCGGGACTTACAATGAGCAGTTCTTC.